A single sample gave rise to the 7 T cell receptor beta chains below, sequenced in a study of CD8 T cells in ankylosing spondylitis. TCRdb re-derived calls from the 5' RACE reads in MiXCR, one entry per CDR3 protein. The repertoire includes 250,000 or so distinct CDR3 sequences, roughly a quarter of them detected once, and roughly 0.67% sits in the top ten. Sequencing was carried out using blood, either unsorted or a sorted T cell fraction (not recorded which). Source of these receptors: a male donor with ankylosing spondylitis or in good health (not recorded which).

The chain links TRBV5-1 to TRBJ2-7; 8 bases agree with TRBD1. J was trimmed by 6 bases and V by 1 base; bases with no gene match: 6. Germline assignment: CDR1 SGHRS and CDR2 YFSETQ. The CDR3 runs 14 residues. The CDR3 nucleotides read TGCGCCAGCAGCTTGAGGGTGACAGGGGCCGAGCAGTACTTC. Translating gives CASSLRVTGAEQYF.

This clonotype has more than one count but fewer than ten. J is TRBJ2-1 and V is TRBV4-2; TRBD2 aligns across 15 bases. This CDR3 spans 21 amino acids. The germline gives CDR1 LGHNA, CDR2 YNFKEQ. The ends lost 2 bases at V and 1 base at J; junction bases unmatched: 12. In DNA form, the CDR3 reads TGTGCCAGCAGCCAACGCCCCTGGACTAGCGGGGGGGCCGCGTCCTACAATGAGCAGTTCTTC. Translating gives CASSQRPWTSGGAASYNEQFF.

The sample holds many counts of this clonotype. The CDR3 here is CASSLGQGAVEQYF. CDR3 sequence (DNA): TGTGCCAGCAGTTTGGGACAGGGGGCGGTCGAGCAGTACTTC. The genes are TRBV12-3 or TRBV12-4 and TRBJ2-7, with TRBD1 matching over 12 bases. V trimming: 3 bases; J trimming: 6 bases; junction bases outside the gene matches: 3. The CDR3 runs to 14 residues.

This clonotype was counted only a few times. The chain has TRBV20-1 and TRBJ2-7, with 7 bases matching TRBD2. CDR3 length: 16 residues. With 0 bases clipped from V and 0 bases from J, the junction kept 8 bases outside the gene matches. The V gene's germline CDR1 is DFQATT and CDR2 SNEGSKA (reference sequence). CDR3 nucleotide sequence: TGCAGTGCTAGAGATCACAAGCGGGGTTCCTCCTACGAGCAGTACTTC. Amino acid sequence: CSARDHKRGSSYEQYF.

CDR3: CSPRGGGWDYGYTF. CDR3 bases: TGCAGTCCCAGGGGAGGCGGATGGGACTATGGCTACACCTTC. The rearrangement uses TRBV20-1 and TRBJ1-2; tentatively, D is TRBD1 (6 bases). Trimming shortened V by 8 bases and J by 3 bases, and 19 bases separated the two germline ends. From germline, CDR1 is DFQATT and CDR2 SNEGSKA (reference sequence). The CDR3 sequence is 14 residues long.

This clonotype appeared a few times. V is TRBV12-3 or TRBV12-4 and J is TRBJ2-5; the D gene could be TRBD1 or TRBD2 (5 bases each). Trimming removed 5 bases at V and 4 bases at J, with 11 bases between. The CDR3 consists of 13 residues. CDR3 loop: CASSVTRGETQYF. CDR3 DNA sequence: TGTGCCAGCAGTGTAACGAGGGGAGAGACCCAGTACTTC.

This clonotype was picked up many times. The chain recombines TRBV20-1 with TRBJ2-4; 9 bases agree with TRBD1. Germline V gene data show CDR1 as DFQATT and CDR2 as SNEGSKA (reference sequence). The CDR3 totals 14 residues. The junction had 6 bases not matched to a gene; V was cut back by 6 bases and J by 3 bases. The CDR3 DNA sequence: TGCAGTGCCGGGACAGGGTTTGACAAAAACATTCAGTACTTC. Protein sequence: CSAGTGFDKNIQYF.